This TCR beta chain was recovered during a study of blood T cell repertoires in COVID-19. Background on the study: The study drew acute and convalescent COVID-19 samples from the United States, Italy and Spain. PBMCs, B-cell-depleted T cells, or T cells were the source of the cDNA or gDNA that made up the material.

As originally analysed: Reference gene primer amplification gave nucleated cell count estimates. TCRdb's copy holds only in-frame clones and misses some; the assay was immunoSEQ multiplex PCR. V, J and clone size are those of that table, while D and trimming were read from the DNA. Of 100,000 to 150,000 clones in the sample, roughly nine tenths were seen once. CDR3 length equals 14 residues. Germline CDR1 and CDR2: SGHNT and YYREEE (reference sequence). V was clipped by 4 bases and J by 1 base, with 12 bases between them. The Seattle site enrolled patients during active infection and followed them longitudinally.

The origin of this receptor is a woman between 70 and 85 years old with COVID-19, enrolled during active disease. The sample was peripheral blood. V and J are TRBV5-4 and TRBJ2-7, with D possibly being TRBD2 (7 bases). The CDR3 spells CASSLQGGSYEQYF. In DNA, the CDR3 is TGTGCCAGCAGCCTACAGGGAGGGTCCTACGAGCAGTACTTC. Complete variable domain (other parts from reference TRBV5-4 and TRBJ2-7): ETGVTQSPTHLIKTRGQQVTLRCSSQSGHNTVSWYQQALGQGPQFIFQYYREEENGRGNFPPRFSGLQFPNYSSELNVNALELDDSALYLCASSLQGGSYEQYFGPGTRLTVT.